These 26 T cell receptor beta chains originate from one sample sequenced in a study of blood T cell repertoires in COVID-19. TCRdb keeps only in-frame clones here, not all; method: immunoSEQ multiplex PCR. Counted here are more than 85,000 clones, approximately 90% occurring once; the ten biggest clones make up roughly 0.88%. Sequenced input: peripheral blood. Receptor source: a man aged 60-69 years with acute or convalescent COVID-19.

The chain uses TRBV6-5 and TRBJ1-6; D is ambiguous. Germline V gene lookup returns CDR1 MNHEY and CDR2 SVGAGI. The germline V and J ends were trimmed by 5 bases and 13 bases, with 12 bases remaining between them. The CDR3 length is 12 residues. The CDR3 reads CASSPRGRPLHF. The CDR3 region has the DNA TGTGCCAGCAGTCCTCGAGGTCGTCCCCTCCACTTT.

The chain employs TRBV2 and TRBJ2-2; 7 nucleotides align to TRBD1. Germline CDR1 SNHLY, CDR2 FYNNEI. The CDR3 runs to 17 residues. J gave up 4 bases and V 6 bases, and 14 bases lay outside the gene matches. The CDR3 is CASSPGRTGSFTGELFF. In DNA form, the CDR3 reads TGTGCCAGCAGCCCAGGCCGGACAGGTAGTTTCACCGGGGAGCTGTTTTTT. Full variable domain (outside the CDR3, taken from reference TRBV2 and TRBJ2-2): EPEVTQTPSHQVTQMGQEVILRCVPISNHLYFYWYRQILGQKVEFLVSFYNNEISEKSEIFDDQFSVERPDGSNFTLKIRSTKLEDSAMYFCASSPGRTGSFTGELFFGEGSRLTVL.

This rearrangement joins TRBV7-3 to TRBJ2-3, with TRBD2 identical over 8 bases. V dropped 5 bases and J dropped 4; count of bases not matched to a gene: 14. Germline V gene lookup returns CDR1 SGHTA and CDR2 FQGTGA. CDR3 length: 17 residues. The CDR3 spells CASSRLTTAGEPDTQYF. The CDR3 DNA is TGTGCCAGCAGCAGACTCACTACAGCGGGAGAACCAGATACGCAGTATTTT.

The chain joins TRBV3-1 (or the pseudogene TRBV3-2) to TRBJ2-7, with 12 bases that match TRBD2. The CDR3 extends over 15 amino acids. J was trimmed by 5 bases and V by 4 bases; bases with no gene match: 6. Germline CDR1 is LGHDT and CDR2 is YNNKEL (reference sequence). CDR3 sequence reads: CASSRLAGGPDEQYF. CDR3 DNA sequence: TGTGCCAGCAGCCGGCTAGCGGGAGGGCCGGACGAGCAGTACTTC.

This chain uses TRBV7-9 with TRBJ2-5; 9 nucleotides align to TRBD1. The CDR3 consists of 14 residues. Germline V lookup: CDR1 SEHNR, CDR2 FQNEAQ (reference sequence). V lost 5 bases, J lost 5 bases, and 6 bases stayed unmatched. CDR3 protein: CASSVDRGYETQYF. The CDR3 coding sequence is TGTGCCAGCAGCGTAGACAGGGGGTACGAGACCCAGTACTTC. The whole variable domain, filled in from reference TRBV7-9 and TRBJ2-5, reads DTGVSQNPRHKITKRGQNVTFRCDPISEHNRLYWYRQTLGQGPEFLTYFQNEAQLEKSRLLSDRFSAERPKGSFSTLEIQRTEQGDSAMYLCASSVDRGYETQYFGPGTRLLVL.

The chain combines TRBV11-3 with TRBJ2-7, with D unclear. The CDR3 covers 14 residues. The V gene's germline CDR1 is SGHNT and CDR2 YENEEA. Trimming removed 0 bases at V and 3 bases at J, with 9 bases between. The CDR3 DNA reads TGTGCCAGCAGCTTAGATCCTGGCAGCTACGAGCAGTACGTC. This gives the protein CASSLDPGSYEQYV.

This chain links TRBV2 with TRBJ2-3; a weak D match, TRBD1 (6 bases). This CDR3 has 13 residues. The germline CDR1 and CDR2 sequences are SNHLY and FYNNEI. The V end lost 7 bases, the J end lost 3 bases, and 11 bases lay between the germline ends. Here the CDR3 DNA reads TGTGCCAGCAATCAGGGGATGACAGATACGCAGTATTTT. This encodes CASNQGMTDTQYF.

This clone was seen once. Within the sample, other DNA sequences also encode this same CDR3. The V call is TRBV12-3 or TRBV12-4, the J call TRBJ1-1, with D unclear. The V gene lost 3 bases and the J gene lost 1 base, with 3 bases spanning the gap. This CDR3 spans 12 amino acids. CDR3 DNA sequence: TGTGCCAGCAGTTTCGGGAACACTGAAGCTTTCTTT. Translated, it gives CASSFGNTEAFF.

The CDR3 is CASSQVRAGGRNYGYTF. The CDR3, as DNA: TGTGCCAGCAGCCAAGTAAGGGCAGGGGGCCGAAACTATGGCTACACCTTC. V is TRBV4-2 and J is TRBJ1-2; 8 positions agree with TRBD1. This CDR3 has 17 residues. The V segment lost 1 base and the J segment 2 bases; nucleotides outside the gene matches: 9. Germline V gene lookup returns CDR1 LGHNA and CDR2 YNFKEQ.

The V and J genes are TRBV6-2 or TRBV6-3 and TRBJ1-3; D uncertain. The V end lost 6 bases, the J end lost 4 bases, and 22 bases lay between the germline ends. The CDR3 sequence is 17 residues long. Germline V CDR1 and CDR2: MNHEY, SVGEGT. CDR3 DNA sequence: TGTGCCAGCAGCCCTGACGATGGGCCCAGGTCCGGAAACACCATATATTTT. Amino acid sequence: CASSPDDGPRSGNTIYF.

The J gene is TRBJ2-2, the V gene TRBV30, with D perhaps matching TRBD2 (6 bases). The CDR3 extends over 17 amino acids. From germline, CDR1 is GTSNPN and CDR2 SVGIG (reference sequence). Trimming took 2 bases from V and 0 from J, leaving 16 bases between them. The CDR3 loop is CAWSPPSGAANTGELFF. For the CDR3, the DNA is TGTGCCTGGAGTCCCCCCTCGGGAGCCGCGAACACCGGGGAGCTGTTTTTT.

This chain connects TRBV28 to TRBJ2-3; maybe TRBD1 (6 bases). The CDR3 extends over 14 amino acids. The germline CDR1 and CDR2 sequences are MDHEN and SYDVKM. V shed 3 bases and J shed 6 bases, with 13 bases lying between them. This CDR3 is CASSFLQGRDTQYF. For the CDR3, the DNA is TGTGCCAGCAGTTTCCTACAGGGTCGGGATACGCAGTATTTT.

V usage is TRBV19 and J usage is TRBJ2-5; a weak D match, TRBD2 (7 bases). The ends were cut back, 7 bases at V and 4 bases at J, with 13 bases in the middle. This CDR3 contains 13 residues. Germline lookup yields CDR1 LNHDA and CDR2 SQIVND (reference sequence). CDR3 bases: TGTGCCAGTACGAGGGGGGGAGGAGAGACCCAGTACTTC. This translates into CASTRGGGETQYF.

This clone was counted a few times. This rearrangement joins TRBV10-3 to TRBJ2-2; a possible D gene is TRBD2 (6 bases). This CDR3 has 13 residues. Germline V lookup: CDR1 ENHRY, CDR2 SYGVKD. V shed 7 bases and J shed 4 bases, with 10 bases lying between them. CDR3 sequence: CAITGAGTGELFF. The CDR3, as DNA: TGTGCCATCACGGGAGCCGGCACCGGGGAGCTGTTTTTT.

This clone has a single count. V and J are TRBV6-2 or TRBV6-3 and TRBJ2-7; 8 positions match TRBD2. The CDR3 length is 15 residues. Germline trimming cut 2 bases from V and 5 bases from J; bases unmatched to any gene: 8. Germline loops: CDR1 MNHEY, CDR2 SVGEGT. The CDR3 bases are TGTGCCAGCAGTTACGGGGTAGCGGGATACGACGAGCAGTACGTC. Its translation is CASSYGVAGYDEQYV.

V gene TRBV6-2 or TRBV6-3 combines with J gene TRBJ1-2; 8 bases match TRBD1. CDR3 length: 18 amino acids. Germline trimming cut 0 bases from V and 7 bases from J; bases unmatched to any gene: 16. Germline V CDR1 and CDR2: MNHEY, SVGEGT. CDR3 coding DNA: TGTGCCAGCAGTTACTCGGGCAGGGGGCAAACTAAGATCGGTGGCTACACCTTC. It codes for CASSYSGRGQTKIGGYTF.

The CDR3: CASRVARNTEAFF. CDR3 bases: TGTGCCAGCAGGGTGGCCAGAAACACTGAAGCTTTCTTT. The V and J genes are TRBV7-3 and TRBJ1-1, with unresolved D. In germline, CDR1 is SGHTA, CDR2 FQGTGA. The CDR3 has 13 amino acids. Trimming took off 6 bases at V and 2 bases at J, with 10 bases between the two ends.

The chain joins TRBV12-3 or TRBV12-4 to TRBJ2-5; TRBD2 is a possible D gene (6 bases). The CDR3 is 13 amino acids. Trimming cost V 6 bases and J 2 bases, with 10 bases left between them. The CDR3 loop reads CASSRDFQETQYF. As DNA, the CDR3 is TGTGCCAGCAGCCGGGACTTTCAAGAGACCCAGTACTTC.

The rearrangement joins TRBV28 to TRBJ1-1, with 7 bases fitting TRBD1. The germline gives CDR1 MDHEN, CDR2 SYDVKM. The CDR3 has 15 residues. The ends lost 2 bases at V and 7 bases at J; junction bases unmatched: 10. The CDR3 DNA follows: TGTGCCAGCAGTTTACGTCCGGGACAGAGGGGTGAAGCTTTCTTT. Translation: CASSLRPGQRGEAFF.

The gene calls are TRBV30 and TRBJ1-6, with D hard to call. Germline V CDR1 and CDR2: GTSNPN, SVGIG (reference sequence). Trimming pared 2 bases from V and 12 bases from J, leaving 11 bases between. The CDR3 sequence is 12 residues long. The CDR3 DNA follows: TGTGCCTGGAGTCCGCGTCAGGTACCCCTCCACTTT. Translation: CAWSPRQVPLHF.

The rearrangement links TRBV5-1 to TRBJ2-7, with TRBD2 identical over 10 bases. There are 17 residues in the CDR3. The trim removed 0 bases at V and 4 bases at J, leaving 10 bases unmatched. Germline CDR1 SGHRS, CDR2 YFSETQ. The chain's CDR3 is CASSLVGSGRKDYEQYF. The DNA of the CDR3 is TGCGCCAGCAGCTTGGTTGGTAGCGGGAGGAAGGATTACGAGCAGTACTTC.

CDR3 in amino acids: CASSSHDRGYQPQHF. The CDR3 nucleotides are TGTGCCAGCAGTTCCCATGACAGGGGATATCAGCCCCAGCATTTT. The V and J genes are TRBV27 and TRBJ1-5, with TRBD1 matching 8 bases. CDR3 length: 15 residues. In germline, CDR1 is MNHEY, CDR2 SMNVEV (reference sequence). J was trimmed by 5 bases and V by 4 bases; bases with no gene match: 7.

J is TRBJ1-2 and V is TRBV21-1; TRBD1, the table's D call, was not compared with the DNA. TRBV21-1 is a listed pseudogene. This CDR3 region has 16 residues. The CDR3 here is CASSHGKGSANYGYTF. The CDR3 DNA is TGTGCCAGCAGCCACGGAAAGGGGTCAGCTAACTATGGCTACACCTTC.

CDR3 sequence (DNA): TGTGCCAGCAGTAAGCAGGGGGCAGGCAATCAGCCCCAGCATTTT. Amino acids: CASSKQGAGNQPQHF. This sequence joins TRBV6-5 and TRBJ1-5; 8 nucleotides agree with TRBD1. The ends lost 5 bases at V and 2 bases at J; junction bases unmatched: 5. CDR3 length: 15 residues. Germline assignment: CDR1 MNHEY and CDR2 SVGAGI.

This sequence joins TRBV9 and TRBJ1-4; D may be TRBD1 (6 bases). Germline values: CDR1 SGDLS, CDR2 YYNGEE. V dropped 2 bases and J dropped 5 bases, with 16 bases sitting between them. The CDR3 is 16 amino acids. The CDR3 region has the DNA TGTGCCAGCAGCGTTTCAGAGGGACACGCGAATGAAAAACTGTTTTTT. Its protein is CASSVSEGHANEKLFF.

The J gene is TRBJ1-2, the V gene TRBV28; 7 nucleotides align to TRBD1. This CDR3 spans 15 amino acids. Germline assignment: CDR1 MDHEN and CDR2 SYDVKM. V was clipped by 7 bases and J by 5 bases; unmatched bases: 13. CDR3 protein: CASNPGTAKAYGYTF. In nucleotides, the CDR3 is TGTGCCAGCAACCCCGGGACAGCTAAAGCTTATGGCTACACCTTC.